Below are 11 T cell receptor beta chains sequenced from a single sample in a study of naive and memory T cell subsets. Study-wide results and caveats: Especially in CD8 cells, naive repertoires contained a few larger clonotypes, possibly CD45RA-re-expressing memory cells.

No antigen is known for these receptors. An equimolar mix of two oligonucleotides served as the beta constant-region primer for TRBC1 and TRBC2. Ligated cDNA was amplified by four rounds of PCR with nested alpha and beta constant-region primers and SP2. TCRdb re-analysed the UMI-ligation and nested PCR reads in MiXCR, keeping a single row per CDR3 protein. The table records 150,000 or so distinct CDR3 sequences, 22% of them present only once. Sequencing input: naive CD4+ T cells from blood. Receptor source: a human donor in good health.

The CDR3 DNA reads as TGTGCCAGCAGCTTTGAAGCTAGGGGTTACGAGCAGTACTTC. Translation gives CASSFEARGYEQYF. The chain links TRBV7-9 to TRBJ2-7; perhaps TRBD1 as D (5 bases). V dropped 3 bases and J dropped 4 bases, with 13 bases sitting between them. Germline CDR1 SEHNR, CDR2 FQNEAQ (reference sequence). The CDR3 is 14 residues long.

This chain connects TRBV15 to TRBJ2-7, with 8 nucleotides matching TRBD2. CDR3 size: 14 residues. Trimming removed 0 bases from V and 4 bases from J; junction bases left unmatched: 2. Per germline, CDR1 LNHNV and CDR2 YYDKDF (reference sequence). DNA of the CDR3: TGTGCCACCAGCAGAGAGGGGACTAGGTACGAGCAGTACTTC. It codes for CATSREGTRYEQYF.

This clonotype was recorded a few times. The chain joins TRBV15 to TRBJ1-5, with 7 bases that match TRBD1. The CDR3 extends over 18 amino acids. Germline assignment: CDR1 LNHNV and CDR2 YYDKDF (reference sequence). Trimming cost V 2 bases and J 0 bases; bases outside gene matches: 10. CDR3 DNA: TGTGCCACCAGCAGATATTCGGGACAGCAGTATAGCAATCAGCCCCAGCATTTT. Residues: CATSRYSGQQYSNQPQHF.

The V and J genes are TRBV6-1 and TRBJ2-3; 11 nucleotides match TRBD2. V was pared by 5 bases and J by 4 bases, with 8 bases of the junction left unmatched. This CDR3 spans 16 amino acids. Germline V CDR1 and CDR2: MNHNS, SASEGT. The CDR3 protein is CASSPLAGGEADTQYF. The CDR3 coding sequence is TGTGCCAGCAGTCCCCTAGCGGGAGGTGAGGCAGATACGCAGTATTTT.

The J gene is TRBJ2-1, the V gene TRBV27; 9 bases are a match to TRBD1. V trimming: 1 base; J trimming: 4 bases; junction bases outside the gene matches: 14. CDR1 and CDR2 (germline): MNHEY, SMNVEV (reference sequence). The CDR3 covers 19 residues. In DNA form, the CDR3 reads TGTGCCAGCAGTTTATGGCCCCTAGGGACAGGGTCTAATTACAATGAGCAGTTCTTC. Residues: CASSLWPLGTGSNYNEQFF.

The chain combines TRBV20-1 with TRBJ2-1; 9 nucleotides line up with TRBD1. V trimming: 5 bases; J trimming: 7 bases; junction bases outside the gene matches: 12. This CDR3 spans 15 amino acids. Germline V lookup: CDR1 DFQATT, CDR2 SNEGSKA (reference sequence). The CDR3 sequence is CSAPSGTGMNNEQFF. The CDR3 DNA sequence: TGCAGTGCTCCTTCCGGGACAGGGATGAATAATGAGCAGTTCTTC.

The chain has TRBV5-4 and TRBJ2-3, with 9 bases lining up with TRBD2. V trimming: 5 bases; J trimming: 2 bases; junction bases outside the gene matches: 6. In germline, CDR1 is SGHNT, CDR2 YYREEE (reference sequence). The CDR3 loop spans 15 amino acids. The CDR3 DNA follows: TGTGCCAGCAGGGCTAGCGGGAAGCACACAGATACGCAGTATTTT. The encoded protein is CASRASGKHTDTQYF.

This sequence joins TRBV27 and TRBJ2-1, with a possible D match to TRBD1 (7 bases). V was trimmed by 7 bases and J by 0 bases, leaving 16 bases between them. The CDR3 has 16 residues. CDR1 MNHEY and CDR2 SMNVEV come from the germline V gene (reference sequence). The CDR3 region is CASNLSGGRSYNEQFF. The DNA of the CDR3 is TGTGCCAGCAACTTATCAGGGGGGCGCTCCTACAATGAGCAGTTCTTC.

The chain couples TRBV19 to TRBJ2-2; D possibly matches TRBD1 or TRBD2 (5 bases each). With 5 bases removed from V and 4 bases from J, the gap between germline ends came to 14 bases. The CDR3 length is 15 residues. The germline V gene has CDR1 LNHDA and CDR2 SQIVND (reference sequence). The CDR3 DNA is TGTGCCAGTAGTTCCGACGGGACGGGCACCGGGGAGCTGTTTTTT. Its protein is CASSSDGTGTGELFF.

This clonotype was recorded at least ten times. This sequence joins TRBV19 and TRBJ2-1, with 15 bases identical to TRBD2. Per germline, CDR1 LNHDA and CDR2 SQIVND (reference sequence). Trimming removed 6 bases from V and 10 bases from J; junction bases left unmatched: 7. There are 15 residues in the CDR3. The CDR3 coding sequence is TGTGCCAGTAGATCGGGACTAGCGGGAGGTTGGGAGCAGTTCTTC. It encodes CASRSGLAGGWEQFF.

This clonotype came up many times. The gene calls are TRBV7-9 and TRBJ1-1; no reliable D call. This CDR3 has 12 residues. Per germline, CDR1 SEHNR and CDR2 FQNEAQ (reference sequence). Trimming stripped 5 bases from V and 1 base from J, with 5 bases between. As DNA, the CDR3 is TGTGCCAGCAGCCCAACGAACACTGAAGCTTTCTTT. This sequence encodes CASSPTNTEAFF.